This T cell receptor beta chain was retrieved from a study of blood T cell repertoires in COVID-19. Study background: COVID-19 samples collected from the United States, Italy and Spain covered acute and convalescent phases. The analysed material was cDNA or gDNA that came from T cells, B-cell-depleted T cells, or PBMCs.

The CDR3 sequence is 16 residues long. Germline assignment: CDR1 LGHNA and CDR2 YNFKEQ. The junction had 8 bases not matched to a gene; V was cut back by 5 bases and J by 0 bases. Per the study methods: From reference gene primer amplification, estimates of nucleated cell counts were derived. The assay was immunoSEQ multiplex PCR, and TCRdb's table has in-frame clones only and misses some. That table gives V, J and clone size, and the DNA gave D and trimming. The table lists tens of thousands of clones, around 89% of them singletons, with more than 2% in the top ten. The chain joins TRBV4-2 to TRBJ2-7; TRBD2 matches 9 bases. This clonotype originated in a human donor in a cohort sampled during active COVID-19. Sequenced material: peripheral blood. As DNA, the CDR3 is TGTGCCAGCAGCAGGACCAGCGGGGGGCTCTCCTACGAGCAGTACTTC. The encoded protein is CASSRTSGGLSYEQYF.